The 10 T cell receptor beta chains below all came from one sample that was sequenced in a study of cytotoxic CD8 clonotypes in ibrutinib-treated CLL (dated by TCRdb to the early 2020s). What the time point label conveys for this sample: approximately 25 months on ibrutinib. Receptors were amplified or captured by the immunoSEQ multiplex PCR assay. TCRdb obtained this table from immuneACCESS and retained in-frame rearrangements with V and J assigned. These tables miss some clones; where compared with another copy, unresolved V genes account for less than half of the shortfall, and the remainder is unexplained. This sample gives 110,000 to 150,000 clones in total; 70% to 80% of them show up just once. The top ten constitute 5% to 5.5% of the sample. The sequencing used PBMCs, collected after 24 months of ibrutinib treatment. The receptors here all came from a human donor with chronic lymphocytic leukemia.

The V call is TRBV7-9, the J call TRBJ2-3; no clear D. V lost 5 bases to trimming and J lost 2 bases, with 11 bases between them. Germline lookup yields CDR1 SEHNR and CDR2 FQNEAQ (reference sequence). The CDR3 loop spans 14 amino acids. The CDR3 DNA sequence: TGTGCCAGCAGCGAGGTGCAGACCACAGATACGCAGTATTTT. Protein product: CASSEVQTTDTQYF.

In this sample, this clone turned up a few times. The gene calls are TRBV6-1 and TRBJ1-5; TRBD1 aligns across 8 bases. V lost 6 bases, J lost 6 bases, and 10 bases stayed unmatched. CDR1 is MNHNS, CDR2 SASEGT, per germline. CDR3 length equals 15 residues. CDR3 sequence reads: CASRGTGVGAQPQHF. In nucleotides, the CDR3 is TGTGCCAGCAGGGGGACAGGTGTGGGCGCTCAGCCCCAGCATTTT.

This clone has a handful of counts. The chain carries TRBV25-1 and TRBJ1-5, with D possibly matching TRBD1 (5 bases). The V gene lost 6 bases and the J gene lost 2 bases, with 5 bases spanning the gap. Per germline, CDR1 MGHDK and CDR2 SYGVNS. The CDR3 contains 12 residues. This CDR3 reads CASRGGNQPQHF. CDR3 sequence (DNA): TGTGCCAGCAGGGGGGGCAATCAGCCCCAGCATTTT.

This chain's CDR3 is CASSLEGQGNSPLHF. CDR3 in DNA: TGTGCCAGCAGCTTGGAGGGACAGGGTAATTCACCCCTCCACTTT. The V call is TRBV7-6, the J call TRBJ1-6, with 9 bases matching TRBD1. V lost 3 bases to trimming and J lost 6 bases; unmatched junction nucleotides: 3. Germline CDR1 and CDR2: SGHVS and FNYEAQ. The CDR3 is made up of 15 amino acids.

This sequence joins TRBV6-5 and TRBJ1-1; D possibly corresponds to TRBD1 (5 bases). Germline V gene sequence: CDR1 MNHEY, CDR2 SVGAGI. V lost 6 bases and J lost 3, with 11 bases in between. The CDR3 extends over 13 amino acids. The CDR3 DNA reads TGTGCCAGCAGCCCCTGGGGGGACACTGAAGCTTTCTTT. Protein sequence: CASSPWGDTEAFF.

The V call is TRBV7-2, the J call TRBJ2-7, with D possibly TRBD2 on 5 matching bases. The CDR3 totals 14 residues. Trimming pared 1 base from V and 4 bases from J, leaving 11 bases between. Germline V gene sequence: CDR1 SGHTA, CDR2 FQGNSA. The chain's CDR3 is CASSLGGMKYEQYF. The CDR3, as DNA: TGTGCCAGCAGCTTAGGAGGGATGAAGTACGAGCAGTACTTC.

In its sample, this clone was seen a few times. The chain couples TRBV28 to TRBJ1-1; no definite D call. The length of the CDR3 is 10 residues. Germline assignment: CDR1 MDHEN and CDR2 SYDVKM. The germline V and J ends were trimmed by 10 bases and 4 bases, with 7 bases remaining between them. This CDR3 is CATSPTEAFF. CDR3 nucleotide sequence: TGTGCCACCTCGCCCACTGAAGCTTTCTTT.

This clone was seen only once. This chain joins TRBV6-6 and TRBJ1-5; 9 nucleotides agree with TRBD1. The CDR3 has 16 amino acids. Losses at the gene ends were 5 bases for V and 2 bases for J; bases not matched to a gene: 7. Germline V gene data show CDR1 as MNHNY and CDR2 as SVGAGI (reference sequence). The CDR3 spells CASSPGQGWGNQPQHF. DNA of the CDR3: TGTGCCAGCAGTCCGGGACAGGGTTGGGGCAATCAGCCCCAGCATTTT.

The chain links TRBV27 to TRBJ1-6, with TRBD1 matching over 8 bases. The CDR3 is 15 amino acids. The germline gives CDR1 MNHEY, CDR2 SMNVEV (reference sequence). The J segment lost 8 bases and the V segment lost 5 bases, leaving 8 bases of the junction unmatched. This chain's CDR3 is CASSLDRGTDSPLHF. The CDR3 DNA reads as TGTGCCAGCAGTCTAGACAGGGGTACTGATTCACCCCTCCACTTT.

This clone occurred many times. The chain joins TRBV21-1 to TRBJ2-7. TRBV21-1 is a documented pseudogene. This CDR3 spans 13 amino acids. CDR3 region: CASSKATAYEQYF. CDR3 in DNA: TGTGCCAGCAGCAAAGCAACCGCCTACGAGCAGTACTTC.